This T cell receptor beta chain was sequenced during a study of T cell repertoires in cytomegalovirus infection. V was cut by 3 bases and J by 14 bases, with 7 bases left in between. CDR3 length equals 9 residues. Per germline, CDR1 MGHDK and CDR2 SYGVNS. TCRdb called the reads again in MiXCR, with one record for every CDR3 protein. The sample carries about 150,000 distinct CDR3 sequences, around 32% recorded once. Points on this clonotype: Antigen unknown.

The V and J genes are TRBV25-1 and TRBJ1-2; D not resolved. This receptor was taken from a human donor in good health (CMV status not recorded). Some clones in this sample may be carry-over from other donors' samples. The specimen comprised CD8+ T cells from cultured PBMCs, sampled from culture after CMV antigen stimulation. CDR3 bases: TGTGCCAGCAGTGATCCCCTAACCTTC. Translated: CASSDPLTF.